These 31 T cell receptor beta chains share one sample of origin, sequenced in a study of blood T cell repertoires in COVID-19. Data came from immunoSEQ multiplex PCR; TCRdb stores just in-frame clones and leaves some out. The profile covers 130,000 to 150,000 clones, with 88% appearing a single time and 2% to 2.5% taken by the ten largest. Sequenced: peripheral blood. The receptors here all came from a human donor in a cohort sampled during active COVID-19.

The V gene is TRBV12-5, the J gene TRBJ2-3, with 9 bases identical to TRBD1. The CDR3 has 16 amino acids. In germline, CDR1 is LGHNT, CDR2 FRNRAP. Unmatched junction bases numbered 6, after V lost 2 bases and J lost 3 bases. The CDR3 bases are TGTGCTAGTGGTTTGAGTGGGACAGGGCTAACAGATACGCAGTATTTT. Its protein product is CASGLSGTGLTDTQYF.

The V and J genes are TRBV6-5 and TRBJ1-2; 7 positions agree with TRBD1. V lost 5 bases and J lost 4; bases outside the gene matches: 7. The CDR3 consists of 14 residues. The germline CDR1 and CDR2 sequences are MNHEY and SVGAGI. CDR3 DNA: TGTGCCAGCAGTAAGGGACAGTCTTCCTATGGCTACACCTTC. This translates into CASSKGQSSYGYTF.

The V call is TRBV6-6, the J call TRBJ2-7; TRBD1 matches 7 bases. V lost 8 bases to trimming and J lost 4 bases; unmatched junction nucleotides: 17. Germline V gene sequence: CDR1 MNHNY, CDR2 SVGAGI (reference sequence). CDR3 length equals 16 residues. The CDR3 coding sequence is TGTGCCAGCCATGACCGCAGCTGGGCAGGGGGATACGAGCAGTACTTC. It is translated as CASHDRSWAGGYEQYF.

V usage is TRBV4-1 and J usage is TRBJ2-5, with D perhaps matching TRBD1 (6 bases). Germline CDR1 MGHRA, CDR2 YSYEKL. V was cut by 1 base and J by 7 bases, with 16 bases left in between. CDR3 length equals 15 residues. CDR3 nucleotides: TGCGCCAGCAGCCAAGGGTCAGGGGAGAGGGTGACCCAGTACTTC. Translating it yields CASSQGSGERVTQYF.

V is TRBV5-1 and J is TRBJ2-1; 9 positions agree with TRBD1. V was clipped by 4 bases and J by 5 bases; unmatched bases: 10. CDR1 SGHRS and CDR2 YFSETQ come from the germline V gene. The CDR3 length is 16 residues. CDR3 DNA sequence: TGCGCCAGCAGCCCCGAACAGGGGGCGCTTCACAATGAGCAGTTCTTC. Amino acid sequence: CASSPEQGALHNEQFF.

The chain carries TRBV9 and TRBJ1-2; 8 bases agree with TRBD1. CDR1 is SGDLS and CDR2 is YYNGEE in the germline V gene. V was pared by 1 base and J by 4 bases, with 6 bases of the junction left unmatched. This CDR3 is 15 amino acids long. CDR3 coding DNA: TGTGCCAGCAGCGTATCTGCCGGGACAGGCTATGGCTACACCTTC. Its protein is CASSVSAGTGYGYTF.

This chain uses TRBV4-2 with TRBJ1-2, with a possible D match to TRBD1 (5 bases). CDR3 length: 16 amino acids. V dropped 4 bases and J dropped 1 base, with 16 bases sitting between them. In germline, CDR1 is LGHNA, CDR2 YNFKEQ. This CDR3 reads CASSPLDIRDNYGYTF. The DNA of the CDR3 is TGTGCCAGCAGCCCTTTGGACATTCGAGATAACTATGGCTACACCTTC.

This clone was observed a handful of times. The CDR3 is CASSSEPWRGGRVVQFF. CDR3 nucleotides: TGTGCCAGTAGTTCCGAACCCTGGCGGGGGGGCCGGGTGGTGCAGTTCTTC. The rearrangement uses TRBV19 and TRBJ2-1; 9 bases map to TRBD2. With 5 bases clipped from V and 12 bases from J, the junction kept 20 bases outside the gene matches. The germline CDR1 and CDR2 sequences are LNHDA and SQIVND (reference sequence). This CDR3 has 17 amino acids.

This clone showed up just a few times. The rearrangement uses TRBV10-1 and TRBJ2-1; a weak D match, TRBD2 (6 bases). The CDR3 totals 16 residues. The V gene lost 0 bases and the J gene lost 7 bases, with 16 bases spanning the gap. The V gene's germline CDR1 is WNHNN and CDR2 SYGVQD (reference sequence). CDR3 residues: CASSESVGGSRNEQFF. The CDR3 DNA follows: TGCGCCAGCAGTGAGTCGGTCGGGGGTTCAAGGAATGAGCAGTTCTTC.

The chain joins TRBV5-1 to TRBJ2-7, with D tentatively TRBD2 (5 bases). The CDR3 loop spans 12 amino acids. CDR1 and CDR2 from the germline V gene are SGHRS and YFSETQ. Trimming shortened V by 1 base and J by 5 bases, and 7 bases separated the two germline ends. The CDR3 DNA reads TGCGCCAGCAGCTTGCACGGGAACGAGCAGTACTTC. Residues: CASSLHGNEQYF.

V is TRBV5-1 and J is TRBJ1-5; D is possibly TRBD1 (5 bases). V was clipped by 0 bases and J by 6 bases, with 13 bases between them. This CDR3 has 15 residues. Per the germline V gene, CDR1 is SGHRS and CDR2 is YFSETQ. CDR3 bases: TGCGCCAGCAGCTTGGACAGGACCTCGGGTCAGCCCCAGCATTTT. Protein: CASSLDRTSGQPQHF.

By sample fraction, this clone is medium-sized. V and J are TRBV6-2 or TRBV6-3 and TRBJ1-5, with no clear D. Germline loops: CDR1 MNHEY, CDR2 SVGEGT. Trimming stripped 0 bases from V and 4 bases from J, with 16 bases between. The CDR3 covers 17 residues. The CDR3 reads CASSYSIPGLENQPQHF. The CDR3 DNA sequence: TGTGCCAGCAGTTACTCGATCCCGGGGTTGGAAAATCAGCCCCAGCATTTT.

This sequence joins TRBV14 and TRBJ2-1, with 7 bases lining up with TRBD2. V trimming: 3 bases; J trimming: 8 bases; junction bases outside the gene matches: 7. CDR3 length: 14 amino acids. Germline-derived CDR1 and CDR2 are SGHDN and FVKESK. The CDR3 region is CASSHRDYFDEQFF. The CDR3 DNA sequence: TGTGCCAGCAGCCACAGGGACTATTTCGATGAGCAGTTCTTC.

This sequence joins TRBV6-1 and TRBJ2-1, with TRBD2 identical over 11 bases. The CDR3 totals 16 residues. V lost 0 bases to trimming and J lost 5 bases; unmatched junction nucleotides: 3. Germline V lookup: CDR1 MNHNS, CDR2 SASEGT. The CDR3 bases are TGTGCCAGCAGTGAAGCGATGGGACTAGCGGACAATGAGCAGTTCTTC. As protein: CASSEAMGLADNEQFF.

V usage is TRBV5-5 and J usage is TRBJ2-3; D might be TRBD1 (6 bases). In germline, CDR1 is SGHKS, CDR2 YYEKEE (reference sequence). This CDR3 is 16 amino acids long. The V and J ends lost 0 bases and 0 bases respectively, with 11 bases between them. CDR3 in DNA: TGTGCCAGCAGCTTGGTAAAGGGGGTCAGCACAGATACGCAGTATTTT. Translating it yields CASSLVKGVSTDTQYF.

Only a few counts were recorded for this clone. The CDR3 loop is CASSRQGRRTEAFF. The CDR3, as DNA: TGTGCCAGCAGCCGACAGGGGAGGAGAACTGAAGCTTTCTTT. The gene calls are TRBV11-2 and TRBJ1-1; the match to TRBD1 covers 8 bases. V lost 5 bases, J lost 5 bases, and 7 bases stayed unmatched. The germline V gene has CDR1 SGHAT and CDR2 FQNNGV. This CDR3 spans 14 amino acids.

In its sample, this clone was seen a few times. The chain uses TRBV2 and TRBJ2-7; the D is unclear. The germline CDR1 and CDR2 sequences are SNHLY and FYNNEI. CDR3 size: 15 residues. The V and J ends lost 6 bases and 3 bases respectively, with 18 bases between them. The CDR3 DNA reads as TGTGCCAGCAGAAAGCCCACCCAACGCAACTACGAGCAGTACTTC. Its translation is CASRKPTQRNYEQYF.

The CDR3 here is CASSQERFGTGGGDEQFF. The DNA of the CDR3 is TGCGCCAGCAGCCAAGAAAGGTTCGGGACAGGGGGTGGCGATGAGCAGTTCTTC. The chain has TRBV4-3 and TRBJ2-1, with 11 bases fitting TRBD1. Germline lookup yields CDR1 LGHNA and CDR2 YSLEER. With V trimmed by 0 bases and J by 8 bases, 12 bases remained unmatched. The CDR3 covers 18 residues.

The chain links TRBV6-4 to TRBJ2-3, with 15 nucleotides matching TRBD2. The V gene end was trimmed by 6 bases and the J gene end by 11 bases; junction bases not matched to a gene: 9. The CDR3 totals 15 residues. Germline lookup yields CDR1 MRHNA and CDR2 SNTAGT. The CDR3 loop reads CASSPGLAGGTKQYF. Written as DNA, the CDR3 is TGTGCCAGCAGCCCAGGACTAGCGGGGGGGACGAAGCAGTATTTT.

This chain uses TRBV5-1 with TRBJ2-2, with D possibly matching TRBD1 (6 bases). V lost 0 bases to trimming and J lost 0 bases, with 9 bases between them. The CDR3 consists of 16 residues. Germline loops: CDR1 SGHRS, CDR2 YFSETQ. CDR3 nucleotide sequence: TGCGCCAGCAGCTTGGTAGGGGGTACGAACACCGGGGAGCTGTTTTTT. Residues: CASSLVGGTNTGELFF.

Only a few counts were recorded for this clone. Germline and junction disagree at one end, which may indicate a read error. This chain uses TRBV11-1 with TRBJ1-1; 7 bases are shared with TRBD1. The CDR3 totals 13 residues. CDR1 SGHAT and CDR2 FQDESV come from the germline V gene (reference sequence). The CDR3 nucleotides are TGTGCCAGCAGCTTGGGACAGAACAATGAAGCTTTCTTT. Amino acids: CASSLGQNNEAFF.

J is TRBJ2-2 and V is TRBV2; 8 nucleotides agree with TRBD2. The germline V gene encodes CDR1 SNHLY and CDR2 FYNNEI. Germline trimming cut 5 bases from V and 6 bases from J; bases unmatched to any gene: 11. There are 16 residues in the CDR3. The CDR3 is CASSIDPGLGAGELFF. The CDR3 DNA sequence: TGTGCCAGCAGTATTGATCCGGGACTAGGGGCCGGGGAGCTGTTTTTT.

This chain connects TRBV21-1 to TRBJ2-7; TRBD1 is the table's D call and was not checked against the DNA. TRBV21-1 has pseudogene status. This CDR3 spans 12 amino acids. The CDR3 sequence: CASLGVFREQYF. Written as DNA, the CDR3 is TGTGCCAGCCTAGGGGTTTTCCGCGAGCAGTACTTC.

The CDR3, as DNA: TGTGCCAGCAGCCAGCGGCCTGGGGACTCCGCATACGAGCAGTACTTC. Amino acids: CASSQRPGDSAYEQYF. The chain combines TRBV3-1 (or the pseudogene TRBV3-2) with TRBJ2-7; a weak D match, TRBD2 (6 bases). Germline-derived CDR1 and CDR2 are LGHDT and YNNKEL (reference sequence). V was clipped by 3 bases and J by 4 bases, with 19 bases between them. This CDR3 has 16 residues.

The chain uses TRBV11-3 and TRBJ2-1; possibly TRBD1 for D (7 bases). The CDR3 extends over 13 amino acids. V was trimmed by 0 bases and J by 10 bases, leaving 10 bases between them. Germline V gene lookup returns CDR1 SGHNT and CDR2 YENEEA. CDR3 sequence reads: CASSLDQGGEQFF. The DNA of the CDR3 is TGTGCCAGCAGCTTAGACCAGGGGGGCGAGCAGTTCTTC. The whole variable domain, remainder taken from reference TRBV11-3 and TRBJ2-1, is EAGVVQSPRYKIIEKKQPVAFWCNPISGHNTLYWYLQNLGQGPELLIRYENEEAVDDSQLPKDRFSAERLKGVDSTLKIQPAELGDSAVYLCASSLDQGGEQFFGPGTRLTVL.

The V gene is TRBV7-2, the J gene TRBJ2-7, with 7 bases matching TRBD2. The CDR3 spans 17 residues. Germline CDR1 reads SGHTA; CDR2 reads FQGNSA. Trimming at V came to 0 bases and at J to 2 bases, leaving 10 bases not matched to a gene. CDR3 region: CASSLAPPGGGTYEQYF. CDR3 nucleotides: TGTGCCAGCAGCTTAGCCCCCCCGGGCGGGGGAACCTACGAGCAGTACTTC.

This rearrangement joins TRBV18 to TRBJ1-5; a weak D match, TRBD1 (6 bases). CDR1 is KGHSH and CDR2 is LQKENI in the germline V gene. Trimming took off 4 bases at V and 5 bases at J, with 9 bases between the two ends. The CDR3 extends over 13 amino acids. The CDR3 reads CASSRGGDQPQHF. CDR3 DNA sequence: TGTGCCAGCTCACGAGGGGGTGATCAGCCCCAGCATTTT.

The chain couples TRBV28 to TRBJ1-2, with a tentative D call TRBD1 (6 bases). This CDR3 is built from 15 residues. Germline CDR1 reads MDHEN; CDR2 reads SYDVKM. The V end was cut by 0 bases, the J end by 8 bases, with 16 bases between. This CDR3 is CASSLWGRGARGYTF. CDR3 sequence (DNA): TGTGCCAGCAGTTTATGGGGTCGGGGGGCGAGAGGCTACACCTTC.

The chain has TRBV6-5 and TRBJ2-4, with D perhaps matching TRBD2 (7 bases). Trimming shortened V by 7 bases and J by 6 bases, and 16 bases separated the two germline ends. The CDR3 runs 14 residues. Germline CDR1 and CDR2: MNHEY and SVGAGI. The CDR3 bases are TGTGCCAGCAAACCAACAGGGAGGGGAAACATTCAGTACTTC. This encodes CASKPTGRGNIQYF.

The chain carries TRBV6-1 and TRBJ1-1, with D possibly being TRBD1 (5 bases). The germline V and J ends were trimmed by 3 bases and 0 bases, with 14 bases remaining between them. Looked up from germline, CDR1 is MNHNS and CDR2 is SASEGT. The CDR3 consists of 16 residues. CDR3 in amino acids: CASSDPARDLNTEAFF. CDR3 nucleotide sequence: TGTGCCAGCAGTGACCCTGCACGGGACTTGAACACTGAAGCTTTCTTT.

The chain uses TRBV9 and TRBJ2-3, with TRBD2 matching over 14 bases. Per germline, CDR1 SGDLS and CDR2 YYNGEE. Germline trimming cut 4 bases from V and 3 bases from J; bases unmatched to any gene: 10. This CDR3 spans 18 amino acids. CDR3 loop: CASSPRTGLAGATDTQYF. The DNA for the CDR3 is TGTGCCAGCAGCCCCCGGACGGGACTAGCGGGGGCTACAGATACGCAGTATTTT.